Shown below are 28 T cell receptor beta chains from a single sample sequenced in a study of blood T cell repertoires in COVID-19. The assay was immunoSEQ multiplex PCR, and TCRdb's table has in-frame clones only and misses some. The sample consists of under 500,000 clones, approximately 90% of them appearing once. The sample comprised peripheral blood. The origin of the receptors is a woman in her thirties with acute or convalescent COVID-19.

This clone was counted at least ten times. This sequence joins TRBV3-1 (or the pseudogene TRBV3-2) and TRBJ1-5, with D uncertain. Germline V gene lookup returns CDR1 LGHDT and CDR2 YNNKEL (reference sequence). There are 13 residues in the CDR3. V shed 3 bases and J shed 3 bases, with 6 bases lying between them. CDR3: CASSQSFNQPQHF. DNA of the CDR3: TGTGCCAGCAGCCAGAGTTTCAATCAGCCCCAGCATTTT.

This clone showed up just once. J is TRBJ2-3 and V is TRBV5-4, with unresolved D. V shed 0 bases and J shed 8 bases, with 16 bases lying between them. Germline V gene sequence: CDR1 SGHNT, CDR2 YYREEE (reference sequence). The CDR3 runs 15 residues. The CDR3 reads CASSLVVTTSGTQYF. Here the CDR3 DNA reads TGTGCCAGCAGCTTGGTGGTTACGACAAGTGGTACGCAGTATTTT.

The chain uses TRBV18 and TRBJ2-1; 9 positions match TRBD1. The V and J ends lost 4 bases and 8 bases, in that order; junction bases with no gene match: 12. This CDR3 contains 16 residues. Germline V CDR1 and CDR2: KGHSH, LQKENI. CDR3 residues: CASSLSRDRVIDEQFF. CDR3 sequence (DNA): TGTGCCAGCTCACTATCCCGGGACAGGGTCATCGATGAGCAGTTCTTC.

Concerning this clone itself: This sample includes further DNA sequences coding for the same CDR3. This chain links TRBV19 with TRBJ2-1; tentative D call: TRBD1 (6 bases). Germline lookup yields CDR1 LNHDA and CDR2 SQIVND (reference sequence). The CDR3 totals 16 residues. Trimming stripped 1 base from V and 3 bases from J, with 13 bases between. The CDR3 here is CASSIGGRGHYNEQFF. The CDR3 DNA reads as TGTGCCAGTAGTATAGGAGGCAGGGGTCACTACAATGAGCAGTTCTTC.

The table lists this clone with a few counts. The rearrangement joins TRBV5-6 to TRBJ2-2; D call uncertain. CDR3 length equals 15 residues. The germline gives CDR1 SGHDT, CDR2 YYEEEE. Deletions cut 5 bases from V and 1 base from J, with 12 bases between. This CDR3 reads CASSPLKQNTGELFF. CDR3 nucleotide sequence: TGTGCCAGCAGTCCCCTTAAACAGAACACCGGGGAGCTGTTTTTT. Full variable domain (outside the CDR3, taken from reference TRBV5-6 and TRBJ2-2): DAGVTQSPTHLIKTRGQQVTLRCSPKSGHDTVSWYQQALGQGPQFIFQYYEEEERQRGNFPDRFSGHQFPNYSSELNVNALLLGDSALYLCASSPLKQNTGELFFGEGSRLTVL.

The chain uses TRBV11-2 and TRBJ2-1, with D perhaps matching TRBD1 (5 bases). V lost 4 bases, J lost 0 bases, and 13 bases lay in between. Germline lookup yields CDR1 SGHAT and CDR2 FQNNGV. This CDR3 spans 16 amino acids. CDR3 in DNA: TGTGCCAGCAGCTCTAGGGGAAAAAGCTCCTACAATGAGCAGTTCTTC. It codes for CASSSRGKSSYNEQFF.

This rearrangement joins TRBV27 to TRBJ1-4; D is possibly TRBD1 (5 bases). The germline CDR1 and CDR2 sequences are MNHEY and SMNVEV (reference sequence). Deletions cut 7 bases from V and 8 bases from J, with 17 bases between. The CDR3 totals 14 residues. The chain's CDR3 is CASTTLGGGEKLFF. The CDR3 bases are TGTGCCAGCACCACTTTGGGGGGTGGCGAAAAACTGTTTTTT.

CDR3 sequence reads: CASSLETVSSYEQYF. The CDR3 coding sequence is TGTGCCAGCAGCTTAGAGACAGTAAGCTCCTACGAGCAGTACTTC. This chain connects TRBV7-2 to TRBJ2-7, with a possible D match to TRBD1 (5 bases). V was shortened by 1 base and J by 0 bases, with 10 bases between the two germline ends. There are 15 residues in the CDR3. The germline V gene encodes CDR1 SGHTA and CDR2 FQGNSA.

This chain connects TRBV9 to TRBJ2-2; 7 positions match TRBD1. CDR3 size: 15 residues. Per the germline V gene, CDR1 is SGDLS and CDR2 is YYNGEE. V was clipped by 4 bases and J by 4 bases; unmatched bases: 7. The CDR3, as DNA: TGTGCCAGCAGCCCCCGGGACAGCCCCACCGGGGAGCTGTTTTTT. Protein sequence: CASSPRDSPTGELFF.

The J gene is TRBJ2-3, the V gene TRBV2, with TRBD1 as a possible D gene (6 bases). CDR3 size: 14 residues. Germline-derived CDR1 and CDR2 are SNHLY and FYNNEI. The V and J ends lost 8 bases and 0 bases respectively, with 12 bases between them. The CDR3 coding sequence is TGTGCCAGCTGGGCAGGGGCTAGCACAGATACGCAGTATTTT. It yields the protein CASWAGASTDTQYF.

The CDR3 DNA follows: TGTGCCAGCAGTTTAGATTTTCAAACACCAAATTCACCCCTCCACTTT. Amino acid sequence: CASSLDFQTPNSPLHF. The rearrangement links TRBV27 to TRBJ1-6; D not resolved. The CDR3 has 16 residues. Trimming took 2 bases from V and 7 from J, leaving 15 bases between them. Germline-derived CDR1 and CDR2 are MNHEY and SMNVEV (reference sequence).

The V and J genes are TRBV6-5 and TRBJ1-5; TRBD1 matches 10 bases. Germline V lookup: CDR1 MNHEY, CDR2 SVGAGI. The junction had 5 bases not matched to a gene; V was cut back by 6 bases and J by 3 bases. The CDR3 runs 15 residues. CDR3 bases: TGTGCCAGCAGCTGGACAGGGGGAAACAATCAGCCCCAGCATTTT. It is translated as CASSWTGGNNQPQHF.

This sequence joins TRBV7-9 and TRBJ1-2, with D possibly being TRBD1 (5 bases). Per the germline V gene, CDR1 is SEHNR and CDR2 is FQNEAQ (reference sequence). The CDR3 is 14 amino acids. Trimming stripped 1 base from V and 6 bases from J, with 12 bases between. CDR3 protein: CASSLVRGDNGYTF. As DNA, the CDR3 is TGTGCCAGCAGCTTAGTGCGGGGGGATAATGGCTACACCTTC.

This chain links TRBV11-2 with TRBJ2-1; 7 nucleotides match TRBD2. V lost 1 base and J lost 0; bases outside the gene matches: 3. Germline CDR1 is SGHAT and CDR2 is FQNNGV. This CDR3 spans 16 amino acids. The CDR3 protein is CASSLAAGSSYNEQFF. The CDR3 nucleotides are TGTGCCAGCAGCTTAGCAGCGGGGAGCTCCTACAATGAGCAGTTCTTC.

The chain combines TRBV5-5 with TRBJ1-1; TRBD1 is a possible D gene (6 bases). The V gene's germline CDR1 is SGHKS and CDR2 YYEKEE (reference sequence). The CDR3 has 14 residues. V was cut by 2 bases and J by 0 bases, with 8 bases left in between. Here the CDR3 DNA reads TGTGCCAGCAGCTTCGGGACAATGAACACTGAAGCTTTCTTT. Translation gives CASSFGTMNTEAFF. The full variable domain, its missing parts supplied by reference TRBV5-5 and TRBJ1-1, is DAGVTQSPTHLIKTRGQQVTLRCSPISGHKSVSWYQQVLGQGPQFIFQYYEKEERGRGNFPDRFSARQFPNYSSELNVNALLLGDSALYLCASSFGTMNTEAFFGQGTRLTVV.

This sequence joins TRBV20-1 and TRBJ1-2; no firm D call. This CDR3 is 9 amino acids long. The V end lost 7 bases, the J end lost 5 bases, and 5 bases lay between the germline ends. Germline CDR1 DFQATT, CDR2 SNEGSKA (reference sequence). This chain's CDR3 is CSVSYGYTF. DNA for the CDR3: TGCAGTGTTTCTTATGGCTACACCTTC.

This chain links TRBV18 with TRBJ1-1; the match to TRBD1 covers 8 bases. CDR1 KGHSH and CDR2 LQKENI come from the germline V gene. Trimming took 3 bases from V and 10 from J; bases not matched to a gene: 10. The CDR3 contains 14 residues. As DNA, the CDR3 is TGTGCCAGCTCACCGGAGCAGGGGGCTCGCGGAGCTTTCTTT. It is translated as CASSPEQGARGAFF.

This chain links TRBV5-8 with TRBJ1-6; 10 nucleotides align to TRBD1. The CDR3 is made up of 17 amino acids. The junction had 9 bases not matched to a gene; V was cut back by 3 bases and J by 6 bases. The germline CDR1 and CDR2 sequences are SGHTS and YDEGEE. The CDR3 here is CASSSSFGTGVNSPLHF. CDR3 DNA sequence: TGTGCCAGCAGCTCCTCGTTCGGGACAGGGGTTAATTCACCCCTCCACTTT.

The chain combines TRBV19 with TRBJ2-7, with D tentatively TRBD1 (6 bases). This CDR3 is 11 amino acids long. Trimming pared 9 bases from V and 2 bases from J, leaving 8 bases between. Germline V gene data show CDR1 as LNHDA and CDR2 as SQIVND (reference sequence). The CDR3, as DNA: TGTGCCAGCGGGGACACCTACGAGCAGTACTTC. It codes for CASGDTYEQYF.

The chain employs TRBV2 and TRBJ1-2; 9 nucleotides match TRBD1. With V trimmed by 7 bases and J by 6 bases, 6 bases remained unmatched. Germline CDR1 SNHLY, CDR2 FYNNEI. This CDR3 contains 13 residues. This CDR3 reads CASKGGTGNGYTF. The CDR3 DNA sequence: TGTGCCAGCAAAGGGGGGACAGGGAATGGCTACACCTTC.

Here the CDR3 DNA reads TGTGCCAGCCGGGACAACAGGGGGGATGAAAAACTGTTTTTT. The encoded protein is CASRDNRGDEKLFF. The V call is TRBV28, the J call TRBJ1-4; 8 nucleotides agree with TRBD1. The CDR3 sequence is 14 residues long. CDR1 MDHEN and CDR2 SYDVKM come from the germline V gene. J lost 6 bases, V lost 8 bases, and 8 bases had no gene match.

The rearrangement joins TRBV9 to TRBJ1-2; possibly TRBD1 for D (5 bases). The CDR3 has 13 amino acids. V dropped 4 bases and J dropped 5 bases, with 12 bases sitting between them. Germline-derived CDR1 and CDR2 are SGDLS and YYNGEE. The CDR3 reads CASSRGGEYGYTF. The DNA of the CDR3 is TGTGCCAGCAGCCGCGGGGGGGAATATGGCTACACCTTC.

V is TRBV10-1 and J is TRBJ2-1; D is uncertain. V dropped 4 bases and J dropped 2 bases, with 6 bases sitting between them. The length of the CDR3 is 13 residues. Germline V lookup: CDR1 WNHNN, CDR2 SYGVQD (reference sequence). For the CDR3, the DNA is TGCGCCAGCAGTGCTAAGCCCTACAATGAGCAGTTCTTC. Translated, it gives CASSAKPYNEQFF.

The rearrangement uses TRBV5-1 and TRBJ2-3, with TRBD2 identical over 7 bases. The CDR3 totals 15 residues. The V and J ends lost 0 bases and 3 bases, in that order; junction bases with no gene match: 4. Germline-derived CDR1 and CDR2 are SGHRS and YFSETQ. CDR3 in DNA: TGCGCCAGCAGCTTGGATGCGGGGGTGACAGATACGCAGTATTTT. Amino acids: CASSLDAGVTDTQYF.

J is TRBJ1-1 and V is TRBV29-1, with TRBD1 matching 7 bases. This CDR3 is built from 12 residues. V lost 6 bases and J lost 6; bases outside the gene matches: 7. CDR1 and CDR2 from the germline V gene are SQVTM and ANQGSEA. CDR3 residues: CSVDSTGSEAFF. CDR3 nucleotides: TGCAGCGTGGACTCGACAGGGTCTGAAGCTTTCTTT. The whole variable domain, remainder taken from reference TRBV29-1 and TRBJ1-1, is SAVISQKPSRDICQRGTSLTIQCQVDSQVTMMFWYRQQPGQSLTLIATANQGSEATYESGFVIDKFPISRPNLTFSTLTVSNMSPEDSSIYLCSVDSTGSEAFFGQGTRLTVV.

The V gene is TRBV7-3, the J gene TRBJ2-1, with D possibly being TRBD1 (6 bases). The V end was cut by 6 bases, the J end by 5 bases, with 11 bases between. The CDR3 consists of 13 residues. The germline V gene encodes CDR1 SGHTA and CDR2 FQGTGA. CDR3: CASRQGPDNEQFF. The CDR3 bases are TGTGCCAGCAGACAGGGCCCTGACAATGAGCAGTTCTTC.

This rearrangement joins TRBV6-2 or TRBV6-3 to TRBJ1-1; D gene uncertain. Germline V gene sequence: CDR1 MNHEY, CDR2 SVGEGT. This CDR3 has 15 residues. Trimming took off 2 bases at V and 10 bases at J, with 20 bases between the two ends. The CDR3 loop reads CASSYSYWEASSAFF. The CDR3 DNA follows: TGTGCCAGCAGTTACAGTTACTGGGAGGCTTCGTCAGCTTTCTTT.

The chain combines TRBV25-1 with TRBJ1-2; 8 bases fit TRBD1. CDR1 and CDR2 (germline): MGHDK, SYGVNS. The CDR3 consists of 15 residues. With V trimmed by 3 bases and J by 2 bases, 5 bases remained unmatched. Written as DNA, the CDR3 is TGTGCCAGCAGTGACAGGGGGCGCGGGAACTATGGCTACACCTTC. Amino acid sequence: CASSDRGRGNYGYTF.